This entry is about one T cell receptor (beta chain). Mismatch with germline at one junction end may stem from a read error. The source of the sample is a study of blood T cell repertoires in COVID-19. Overall study: COVID-19 samples, acute and convalescent, were from the United States, Italy and Spain. PBMCs, B-cell-depleted T cells, or T cells were the source of the cDNA or gDNA that made up the material.

Per the study methods: By means of reference gene primer amplification, nucleated cell counts were estimated. Measured with immunoSEQ multiplex PCR; TCRdb has only the in-frame clones, and not every one. V, J and clone size are those of that table, while D and trimming were read from the DNA. This table holds fewer than 150,000 clones, around 87% found once. The CDR3 has 13 residues. The V and J genes are TRBV12-3 or TRBV12-4 and TRBJ1-1, with 7 bases lining up with TRBD1. The receptor comes from a human donor in a cohort sampled during active COVID-19. Sequenced material: peripheral blood. The CDR3 loop reads CASSFRQGVGAAF. CDR3 bases: TGTGCCAGCAGTTTTAGACAGGGCGTTGGAGCGGCCTTT.